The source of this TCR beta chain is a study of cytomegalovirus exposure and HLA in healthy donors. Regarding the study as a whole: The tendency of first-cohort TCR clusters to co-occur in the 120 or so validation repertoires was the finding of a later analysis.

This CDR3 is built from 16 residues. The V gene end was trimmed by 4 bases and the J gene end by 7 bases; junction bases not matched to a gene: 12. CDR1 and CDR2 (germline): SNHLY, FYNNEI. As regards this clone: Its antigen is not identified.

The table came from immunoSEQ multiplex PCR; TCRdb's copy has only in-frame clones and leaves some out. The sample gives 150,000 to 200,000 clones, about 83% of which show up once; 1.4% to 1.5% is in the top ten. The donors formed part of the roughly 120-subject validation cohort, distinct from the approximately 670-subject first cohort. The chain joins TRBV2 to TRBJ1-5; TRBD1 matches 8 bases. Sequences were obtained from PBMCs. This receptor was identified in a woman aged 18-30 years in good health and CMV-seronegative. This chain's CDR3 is CASSVLAGGSGQPQHF. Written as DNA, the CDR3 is TGTGCCAGCAGTGTTTTGGCAGGGGGCTCAGGACAGCCCCAGCATTTT.